This T cell receptor beta chain was recorded in a study of CD8 T cells in Susac syndrome. The RNA input was roughly 0.45 to 1 ug, and it was reverse transcribed with random hexamers. The method of amplification for TCR beta CDR3 was immunoSEQ multiplex PCR, covering 54 Vbeta and 13 Jbeta. MiXCR, applied by TCRdb to the immunoSEQ multiplex PCR reads, yields one record per CDR3 protein. The sample lists about 400,000 distinct CDR3 sequences, approximately 85% occurring once. Sequencing of TCR beta was carried out in blood CD8+ and CD4+ T cells. Treatment-naive patients with stable or active relapsing-remitting disease were the multiple sclerosis controls. TEMRA cells were FACS-enriched and CD8+ and CD4+ T cells negatively isolated. This CDR3 has 13 amino acids. V shed 3 bases and J shed 1 base, with 6 bases lying between them. Germline values: CDR1 LNHDA, CDR2 SQIVND (reference sequence).

This clonotype originated in a human donor with multiple sclerosis. The chain joins TRBV19 to TRBJ1-1; D gene unclear. The sequenced material came from CD8+ T cells from PBMCs. As DNA, the CDR3 is TGTGCCAGTAGTATTGGTAAGAACACTGAAGCTTTCTTT. Its protein product is CASSIGKNTEAFF. Supplemented by reference TRBV19 and TRBJ1-1, the full variable domain reads DGGITQSPKYLFRKEGQNVTLSCEQNLNHDAMYWYRQDPGQGLRLIYYSQIVNDFQKGDIAEGYSVSREKKESFPLTVTSAQKNPTAFYLCASSIGKNTEAFFGQGTRLTVV.